These T cell receptor beta chains were read from a single sample in a study of CD8+CD57+ T cells in acquired aplastic anemia. TCRdb redid the calling of the reads with MiXCR, one entry per CDR3 protein. This sample has hundreds of thousands of distinct CDR3 sequences, with around 30% found just once. Sequencing was done on a sample of sorted CD4+, CD8+, or CD8+CD57+ T cells (not recorded which) from PBMCs. The origin of the receptors is a human donor with aplastic anemia. Each CDR3 is given with its conserved first and last residue. The D gene is left open where the match is weak. A row's size may be missing; if present it is once, few, many or a size class.

v_call	d_call	clone_size	j_call	cdr3_nt	cdr3_aa
TRBV7-8	NA	many	TRBJ2-5	TGTGCCAGCAGCAGGACCCTGGGTGAGACCCAGTACTTC	CASSRTLGETQYF
TRBV15	NA	NA	TRBJ1-2	TGTGCCACCAGCAGTGGGAGGACGGGGGAAGGCTACACCTTC	CATSSGRTGEGYTF
TRBV19	NA	few	TRBJ2-1	TGTGCCAGTAGTATTCATGCTAGCTCCTACAATGAGCAGTTCTTC	CASSIHASSYNEQFF
TRBV25-1	TRBD1	NA	TRBJ1-1	TGTGCCAGCAGTCGACTCGGGACAGGATCGAGGACTGAAGCTTTCTTT	CASSRLGTGSRTEAFF
TRBV29-1	NA	many	TRBJ1-2	TGCAGCGTCCTCGGGACTAACTATGGCTACACCTTC	CSVLGTNYGYTF
TRBV30	NA	NA	TRBJ1-4	TGTGCCTGGAGTACGAGGAACGGGAATGAAAAACTGTTTTTT	CAWSTRNGNEKLFF
TRBV9	TRBD2	NA	TRBJ2-5	TGTGCCAGCAGCCAAGATGGGGGGGGCCAAGAGACCCAGTACTTC	CASSQDGGGQETQYF
TRBV11-2	NA	NA	TRBJ2-1	TGTGCCAGCAGCTTCTTACAGAGCTCCTACAATGAGCAGTTCTTC	CASSFLQSSYNEQFF
TRBV5-1	NA	many	TRBJ1-2	TGCGCCAGCAGCAATCTACAGGGACACGGCTACACCTTC	CASSNLQGHGYTF
TRBV6-5	NA	NA	TRBJ1-3	TGTGCCAGCAGTTACAATGCAGGGCCAGGAAACACCATATATTTT	CASSYNAGPGNTIYF
TRBV24-1	NA	many	TRBJ2-3	TGTGCCACCAGTGATTTGACAGGGTTGACAGATACGCAGTATTTT	CATSDLTGLTDTQYF
TRBV7-3	TRBD2	few	TRBJ2-1	TGTGCCAGCAGCTTAACCCCAAGCGGGAGGTTCAATGAGCAGTTCTTC	CASSLTPSGRFNEQFF